These 21 T cell receptor beta chains were sequenced from one sample in a study of T cells in Graves' hyperthyroidism and ophthalmopathy. Researchers amplified the TCR beta CDR3 regions from RNA transcripts. RT-PCR in the first round (using the HTBI primer set) targeted the TCR CDR3. Via MiXCR, TCRdb re-called the multiplex PCR reads, giving one row per CDR3 protein. The data show a few hundred thousand distinct CDR3 sequences, approximately 14% seen once. Sequenced material: blood. The receptors originated from a woman in her thirties or forties with Graves' hyperthyroidism that later progressed to Graves' ophthalmopathy.

The V gene is TRBV4-1, the J gene TRBJ2-7, with TRBD1 identical over 7 bases. Germline CDR1 and CDR2: MGHRA and YSYEKL. The CDR3 totals 16 residues. Germline trimming cut 0 bases from V and 1 base from J; bases unmatched to any gene: 6. CDR3 DNA: TGCGCCAGCAGCCAAGATAATCAGGGACAGTCCTACGAGCAGTACTTC. Encoded protein: CASSQDNQGQSYEQYF.

In its sample, this clonotype was seen many times. The chain is built from TRBV20-1 and TRBJ2-2; no clear D. The V gene's germline CDR1 is DFQATT and CDR2 SNEGSKA (reference sequence). The ends were cut back, 4 bases at V and 0 bases at J, with 9 bases in the middle. This CDR3 region has 14 residues. The CDR3 bases are TGCAGTGCTAAGACCGTCGCGAACACCGGGGAGCTGTTTTTT. Its translation is CSAKTVANTGELFF.

This clonotype has only a few counts. The rearrangement joins TRBV5-6 to TRBJ2-2; D call uncertain. Germline V gives CDR1 SGHDT, CDR2 YYEEEE. V lost 2 bases, J lost 2 bases, and 4 bases lay in between. This CDR3 comprises 13 residues. CDR3 residues: CASSFFNTGELFF. The CDR3 DNA sequence: TGTGCCAGCAGCTTTTTCAACACCGGGGAGCTGTTTTTT.

This clonotype was detected many times. The chain couples TRBV28 to TRBJ2-3; D uncertain. V was shortened by 6 bases and J by 9 bases, with 10 bases between the two germline ends. The CDR3 contains 11 residues. From germline, CDR1 is MDHEN and CDR2 SYDVKM. The CDR3 protein is CASRDHKTQYF. CDR3 nucleotides: TGTGCCAGCAGGGACCATAAAACGCAGTATTTT. Based on the CDR3 plus reference TRBV28 and TRBJ2-3, the full variable domain is DVKVTQSSRYLVKRTGEKVFLECVQDMDHENMFWYRQDPGLGLRLIYFSYDVKMKEKGDIPEGYSVSREKKERFSLILESASTNQTSMYLCASRDHKTQYFGPGTRLTVL.

This clonotype turned up a few times. The chain links TRBV5-1 to TRBJ2-3; D not certain. Germline-derived CDR1 and CDR2 are SGHRS and YFSETQ. Between the trimmed V and J ends, which lost 7 bases and 8 bases, there was a span of 8 bases. The CDR3 has 10 amino acids. The CDR3: CASGVVTQYF. CDR3 nucleotide sequence: TGCGCCAGCGGGGTAGTTACGCAGTATTTT.

The rearrangement joins TRBV11-2 to TRBJ2-1; 10 nucleotides agree with TRBD2. Trimming cost V 3 bases and J 4 bases; bases outside gene matches: 3. The CDR3 contains 15 residues. The V gene's germline CDR1 is SGHAT and CDR2 FQNNGV. Here the CDR3 reads CASSLRTSGYNEQFF. As DNA, the CDR3 is TGTGCCAGCAGCTTGCGGACTAGCGGTTACAATGAGCAGTTCTTC. The full variable domain, its missing parts supplied by reference TRBV11-2 and TRBJ2-1, is EAGVAQSPRYKIIEKRQSVAFWCNPISGHATLYWYQQILGQGPKLLIQFQNNGVVDDSQLPKDRFSAERLKGVDSTLKIQPAKLEDSAVYLCASSLRTSGYNEQFFGPGTRLTVL.

This clonotype was counted many times. The rearrangement joins TRBV20-1 to TRBJ2-7; no firm D call. The V gene's germline CDR1 is DFQATT and CDR2 SNEGSKA (reference sequence). The CDR3 is made up of 10 amino acids. Trimming shortened V by 7 bases and J by 6 bases, and 10 bases separated the two germline ends. The CDR3 loop reads CSVLVGEQYF. Here the CDR3 DNA reads TGCAGTGTCCTCGTCGGCGAGCAGTACTTC.

The rearrangement joins TRBV10-3 to TRBJ1-3, with a possible D match to TRBD1 (6 bases). The CDR3 runs 18 residues. V lost 0 bases, J lost 4 bases, and 19 bases lay in between. Germline loops: CDR1 ENHRY, CDR2 SYGVKD. The CDR3 protein is CAISESSFSGQRGNTIYF. The CDR3 DNA reads as TGTGCCATCAGTGAGTCTAGCTTTTCCGGACAGAGAGGAAACACCATATATTTT.

There are many counts of this clonotype. The chain carries TRBV6-1 and TRBJ2-5; 16 nucleotides line up with TRBD2. The V and J ends lost 6 bases and 4 bases, in that order; junction bases with no gene match: 8. Germline assignment: CDR1 MNHNS and CDR2 SASEGT. This CDR3 is built from 17 residues. CDR3 residues: CASSSGLAGGYRETQYF. Written as DNA, the CDR3 is TGTGCCAGCAGCTCGGGACTAGCGGGAGGGTACCGAGAGACCCAGTACTTC.

This clonotype was detected ten times or more. This chain joins TRBV28 and TRBJ1-2; 7 bases match TRBD1. V shed 3 bases, J shed 3 bases, and the junction held 10 bases outside the gene matches. The CDR3 loop spans 16 amino acids. In germline, CDR1 is MDHEN, CDR2 SYDVKM. CDR3 coding DNA: TGTGCCAGCAGTTTCCTAAACAGGGACAGACACTATGGCTACACCTTC. It codes for CASSFLNRDRHYGYTF.

This chain connects TRBV4-1 to TRBJ2-7; TRBD2 is a possible D gene (6 bases). The germline CDR1 and CDR2 sequences are MGHRA and YSYEKL. CDR3 length: 14 amino acids. Trimming cost V 5 bases and J 6 bases, with 17 bases left between them. The CDR3 DNA reads as TGCGCCAGCAGCGCGGGCCTACGTAGCGGCGAGCAGTACTTC. This codes for CASSAGLRSGEQYF.

The sample holds many counts of this clonotype. The chain's CDR3 is CASRRGGGRNTGELFF. CDR3 DNA: TGTGCCAGCAGGCGCGGTGGCGGGAGGAACACCGGGGAGCTGTTTTTT. This chain links TRBV11-2 with TRBJ2-2, with 7 bases aligning to TRBD2. The germline CDR1 and CDR2 sequences are SGHAT and FQNNGV. This CDR3 has 16 amino acids. V trimming: 6 bases; J trimming: 1 base; junction bases outside the gene matches: 8.

At least ten counts were recorded for this clonotype. The chain combines TRBV28 with TRBJ1-1; D possibly corresponds to TRBD1 (5 bases). CDR3 length: 15 residues. Per the germline V gene, CDR1 is MDHEN and CDR2 is SYDVKM. V was trimmed by 5 bases and J by 2 bases, leaving 15 bases between them. CDR3 bases: TGTGCCAGCAGTGTTGGGCGGGGGGACAACACTGAAGCTTTCTTT. Protein sequence: CASSVGRGDNTEAFF.

This clonotype has a count of ten or more. In DNA form, the CDR3 reads TGTGCCAGCAGCTTAAGAGGGACAGGGCAAGAGACCCAGTACTTC. It codes for CASSLRGTGQETQYF. The rearrangement uses TRBV7-3 and TRBJ2-5; the match to TRBD1 covers 9 bases. Trimming at V came to 1 base and at J to 2 bases, leaving 2 bases not matched to a gene. This CDR3 has 15 residues. CDR1 SGHTA and CDR2 FQGTGA come from the germline V gene.

This clonotype has ten or more counts. The chain joins TRBV11-2 to TRBJ2-2, with a possible D match to TRBD1 (6 bases). This CDR3 spans 15 amino acids. V lost 3 bases to trimming and J lost 6 bases, with 14 bases between them. Germline CDR1 and CDR2: SGHAT and FQNNGV. The CDR3 nucleotides are TGTGCCAGCAGCTTTTCAGGGGCAAGGGCCGGGGAGCTGTTTTTT. This sequence encodes CASSFSGARAGELFF.

This clonotype was counted many times. CDR3 residues: CASSPPSSRNTEAFF. CDR3 nucleotides: TGTGCCAGCTCACCACCCTCATCCAGGAACACTGAAGCTTTCTTT. The rearrangement uses TRBV18 and TRBJ1-1, with unresolved D. CDR1 is KGHSH and CDR2 is LQKENI in the germline V gene. The CDR3 length is 15 residues. Trimming took off 0 bases at V and 1 base at J, with 9 bases between the two ends.

This chain links TRBV2 with TRBJ1-5; TRBD1 might be the D (6 bases). This CDR3 contains 16 residues. Germline assignment: CDR1 SNHLY and CDR2 FYNNEI. Between the trimmed V and J ends, which lost 6 bases and 8 bases, there was a span of 23 bases. The chain's CDR3 is CASSYRDTKRREPQHF. The CDR3 nucleotides read TGTGCCAGCAGCTACCGGGACACCAAGAGGAGGGAGCCCCAGCATTTT.

This chain connects TRBV6-2 or TRBV6-3 to TRBJ1-6; 8 bases are shared with TRBD1. The trim removed 6 bases at V and 5 bases at J, leaving 6 bases unmatched. CDR1 is MNHEY, CDR2 SVGEGT, per germline. This CDR3 has 15 residues. CDR3 amino acids: CASRTIQGDNSPLHF. As DNA, the CDR3 is TGTGCCAGCAGAACGATACAGGGGGATAATTCACCCCTCCACTTT.

This clonotype has a count of ten or more. The V and J genes are TRBV2 and TRBJ2-3; D is unresolved. The V end lost 4 bases, the J end lost 8 bases, and 16 bases lay between the germline ends. The length of the CDR3 is 14 residues. CDR1 is SNHLY, CDR2 FYNNEI, per germline. This CDR3 is CASSGVAPDGTQYF. CDR3 nucleotide sequence: TGTGCCAGCAGTGGGGTCGCCCCAGATGGTACGCAGTATTTT.

This clonotype was picked up many times. The chain carries TRBV15 and TRBJ1-5; D unresolved. The CDR3 sequence is 16 residues long. Germline CDR1 is LNHNV and CDR2 is YYDKDF (reference sequence). Trimming left V 8 bases short and J 0 bases short, with 17 bases between. Here the CDR3 reads CATSPINWYSNQPQHF. The CDR3 DNA sequence: TGTGCCACCTCCCCTATCAACTGGTATAGCAATCAGCCCCAGCATTTT.

A note on this clonotype: A much larger clone differs by one base, so this may be a read error. J is TRBJ2-7 and V is TRBV3-1; D possibly matches TRBD1 or TRBD2 (5 bases each). V dropped 2 bases and J dropped 2 bases, with 10 bases sitting between them. CDR3 size: 14 residues. Germline CDR1 reads LGHDT; CDR2 reads YNNKEL (reference sequence). The CDR3 spells CASSQRSGPYEQYF. CDR3 DNA sequence: TGTGCCAGCAGCCAACGATCGGGACCCTACGAGCAGTACTTC.